Included here is one T cell receptor (beta chain) sequence, with context. An end of the junction does not agree with germline; a read error may underlie this. CDR3 length: 16 residues. The germline V gene has CDR1 LGHDT and CDR2 YNNKEL (reference sequence). Construction of the TCR beta libraries employed iRepertoire HTBI primers in conjunction with Arm-PCR of CDR3 regions. TCRdb re-derived calls from the multiplex PCR reads in MiXCR, one entry per CDR3 protein. This table has around 230,000 distinct CDR3 sequences, around 18% appearing once. The record originates from a study of regulatory T cells in long-lasting Graves disease. As for time point: newly diagnosed GD, antithyroid drugs for less than 3 months. From PBMCs, RNA was extracted and then used to make the TCR library.

This specimen was peripheral blood mononuclear cells (PBMCs), taken at new diagnosis, from a patient treated with antithyroid drugs. The gene calls are TRBV3-1 and TRBJ2-2, with a tentative D call TRBD2 (5 bases). This sequence was found in a female donor with Graves disease. The DNA for the CDR3 is TGTGCCATCAGCCACTTTACCCCCAGTATGGCCGGGGAGCTGTCTTTT. It codes for CAISHFTPSMAGELSF. The whole variable domain, remainder taken from reference TRBV3-1 and TRBJ2-2, is DTAVSQTPKYLVTQMGNDKSIKCEQNLGHDTMYWYKQDSKKFLKIMFSYNNKELIINETVPNRFSPKSPDKAHLNLHINSLELGDSAVYFCAISHFTPSMAGELSFGEGSRLTVL.